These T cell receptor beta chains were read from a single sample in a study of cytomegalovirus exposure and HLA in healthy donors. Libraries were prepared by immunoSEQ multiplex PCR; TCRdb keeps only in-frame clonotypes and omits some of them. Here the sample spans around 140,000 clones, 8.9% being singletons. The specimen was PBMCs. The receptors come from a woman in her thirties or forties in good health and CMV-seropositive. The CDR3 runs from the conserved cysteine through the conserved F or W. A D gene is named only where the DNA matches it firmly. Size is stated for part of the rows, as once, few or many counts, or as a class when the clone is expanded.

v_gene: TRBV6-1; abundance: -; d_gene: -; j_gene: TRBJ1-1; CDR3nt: TGTGCCAGCAGTGAAACTTACACTGAAGCTTTCTTT; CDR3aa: CASSETYTEAFF
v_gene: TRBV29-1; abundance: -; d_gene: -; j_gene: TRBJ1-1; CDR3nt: TGCAGCGTTGAACGGCGGCTGAACACTGAAGCTTTCTTT; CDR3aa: CSVERRLNTEAFF
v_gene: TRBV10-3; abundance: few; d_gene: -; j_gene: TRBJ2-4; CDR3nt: TGTGCCATCAGTGAGTCGTTGGTGACTGCCAAAAACATTCAGTACTTC; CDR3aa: CAISESLVTAKNIQYF
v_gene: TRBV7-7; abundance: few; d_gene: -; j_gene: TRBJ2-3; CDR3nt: TGTGCCAGCAGCCTCGGGGGGCGCCAGGATACGCAGTATTTT; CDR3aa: CASSLGGRQDTQYF
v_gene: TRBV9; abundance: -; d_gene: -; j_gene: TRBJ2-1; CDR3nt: TGTGCCAGCAGCGTAGTGACGGGGGGCCGCTCCTACAATGAGCAGTTCTTC; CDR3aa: CASSVVTGGRSYNEQFF
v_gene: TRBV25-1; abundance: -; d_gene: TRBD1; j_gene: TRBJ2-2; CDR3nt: TGTGCCAGCAGTGAACAGGGGGCGCGCGTCGGGGAGCTGTTTTTT; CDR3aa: CASSEQGARVGELFF
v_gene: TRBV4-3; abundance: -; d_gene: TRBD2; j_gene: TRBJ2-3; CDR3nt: TGCGCCAGCAGCCAAGAGGCGGGACTAGCGGGGGTATGGGATACGCAGTATTTT; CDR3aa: CASSQEAGLAGVWDTQYF
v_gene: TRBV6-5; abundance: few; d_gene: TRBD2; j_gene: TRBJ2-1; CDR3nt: TGTGCCAGCAGTTATCAGCGGGGGGGGGCCCGCAATGAGCAGTTCTTC; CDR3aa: CASSYQRGGARNEQFF
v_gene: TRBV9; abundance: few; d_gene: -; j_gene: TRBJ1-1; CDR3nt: TGTGCCAGCAGCTGGACAGTGAACACTGAAGCTTTCTTT; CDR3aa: CASSWTVNTEAFF
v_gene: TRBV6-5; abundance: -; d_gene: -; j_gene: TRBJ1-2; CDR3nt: TGTGCCAGCAGTTGGGTCTCGCTAGGAGGGACCTATGGCTACACCTTC; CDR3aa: CASSWVSLGGTYGYTF
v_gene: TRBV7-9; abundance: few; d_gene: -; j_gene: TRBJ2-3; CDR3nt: TGTGCCAGCAGATTAACCGGGAACGAGAGACGGTCAGATACGCAGTATTTT; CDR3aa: CASRLTGNERRSDTQYF
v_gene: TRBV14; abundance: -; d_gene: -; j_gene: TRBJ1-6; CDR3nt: TGTGCCAGCAGCCAAGATCCGTACGGGGCCCTCCACTTT; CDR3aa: CASSQDPYGALHF
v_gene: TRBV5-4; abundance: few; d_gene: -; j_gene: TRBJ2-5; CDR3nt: TGTGCCAGCAGGTCTAGACTTTCCGAGACCCAGTACTTC; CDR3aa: CASRSRLSETQYF
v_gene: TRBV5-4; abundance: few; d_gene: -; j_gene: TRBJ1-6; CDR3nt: TGTGCCAGCAGCTTGGGGAGGGGGGGTAATTCACCCCTCCACTTT; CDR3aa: CASSLGRGGNSPLHF
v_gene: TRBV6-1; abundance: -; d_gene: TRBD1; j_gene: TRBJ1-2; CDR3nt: TGTGCCAGCACTGACAGGGGATTGGATGGCTACACCTTC; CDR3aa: CASTDRGLDGYTF
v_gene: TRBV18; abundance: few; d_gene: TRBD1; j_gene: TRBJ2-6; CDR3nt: TGTGCCAGCTCACCAGCCGGGACAGGGGGGTCTGGGGCCAACGTCCTGACTTTC; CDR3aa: CASSPAGTGGSGANVLTF
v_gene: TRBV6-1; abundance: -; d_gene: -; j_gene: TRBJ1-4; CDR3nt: TGTGCCAGCAGTGGAACGCGGATCGGTGAACTGTTTTTT; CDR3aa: CASSGTRIGELFF
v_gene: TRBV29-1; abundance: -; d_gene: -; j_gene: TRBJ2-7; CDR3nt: TGCAGCGTTGAAGGGGAGGCCTACGAGCAGTACTTC; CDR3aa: CSVEGEAYEQYF
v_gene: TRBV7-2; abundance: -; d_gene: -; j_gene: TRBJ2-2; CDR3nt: TGTGCCAGCAGTCGAGATGTCACCGGGGAGCTGTTTTTT; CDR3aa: CASSRDVTGELFF
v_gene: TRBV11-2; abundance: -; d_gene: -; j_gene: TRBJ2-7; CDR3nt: TGTGCCAGCACCAAAACCGGGTCCAGATACGAGCAGTACTTC; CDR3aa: CASTKTGSRYEQYF
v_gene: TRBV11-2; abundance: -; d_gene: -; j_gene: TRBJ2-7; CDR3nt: TGTGCCAGCAGCCCCCCGGGGTACGAGCAGTACTTC; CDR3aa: CASSPPGYEQYF
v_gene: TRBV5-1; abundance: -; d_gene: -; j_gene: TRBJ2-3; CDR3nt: TGCGCCAGCAGCTTGAGGTTGAGGGTTCCAGATACGCAGTATTTT; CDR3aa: CASSLRLRVPDTQYF
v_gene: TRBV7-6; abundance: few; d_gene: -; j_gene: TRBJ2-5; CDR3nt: TGTGCCAACAGCTTGCTGGGACGGGGGGAGACCCAGTACTTC; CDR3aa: CANSLLGRGETQYF
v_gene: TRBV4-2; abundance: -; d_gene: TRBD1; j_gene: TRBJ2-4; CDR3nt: TGTGCCAGCAGCAAAGAGGACAGGGGCGGGAACATTCAGTACTTC; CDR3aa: CASSKEDRGGNIQYF
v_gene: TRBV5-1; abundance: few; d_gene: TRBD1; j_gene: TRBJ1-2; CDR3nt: TGCGCCAGCAGCTTCGGGGACAGGGTATATGGCTACACCTTC; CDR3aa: CASSFGDRVYGYTF
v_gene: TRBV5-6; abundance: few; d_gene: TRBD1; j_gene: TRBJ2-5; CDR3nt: TGTGCCAGCAGCCCGACAGGGGGCTTTAGGCAAGAGACCCAGTACTTC; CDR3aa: CASSPTGGFRQETQYF
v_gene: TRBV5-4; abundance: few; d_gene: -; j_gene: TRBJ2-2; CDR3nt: TGTGCCAGCAGCTTGGTAGGGGCAACGAACACCGGGGAGCTGTTTTTT; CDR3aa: CASSLVGATNTGELFF
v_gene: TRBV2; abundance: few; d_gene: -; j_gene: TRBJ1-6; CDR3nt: TGTGCCACACAGTTAGCCTATAATTCACCCCTCCACTTT; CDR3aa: CATQLAYNSPLHF
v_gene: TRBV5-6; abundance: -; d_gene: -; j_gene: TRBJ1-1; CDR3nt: TGTGCCAGCAGCCCCCAGATCAGGGGAGGGACTGAAGCTTTCTTT; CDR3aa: CASSPQIRGGTEAFF
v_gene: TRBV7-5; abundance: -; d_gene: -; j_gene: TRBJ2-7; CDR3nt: TGTGTCAGAAGCTTACCCACAGGGGACTACGAGCAGTACTTC; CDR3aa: CVRSLPTGDYEQYF
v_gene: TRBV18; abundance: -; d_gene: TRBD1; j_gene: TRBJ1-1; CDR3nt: TGTGCCAGCTCACCCTCGACAGGGGCTGAAGCTTTCTTT; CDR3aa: CASSPSTGAEAFF
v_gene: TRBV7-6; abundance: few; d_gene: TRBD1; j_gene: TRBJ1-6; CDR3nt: TGTGCCAGCAGCTTTGGGACAGGGGGTAATTCACCCCTCCACTTT; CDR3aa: CASSFGTGGNSPLHF
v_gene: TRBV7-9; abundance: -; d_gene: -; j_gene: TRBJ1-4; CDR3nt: TGTGCCAGCGGGAGGGGGGTTAATGAAAAACTGTTTTTT; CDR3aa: CASGRGVNEKLFF
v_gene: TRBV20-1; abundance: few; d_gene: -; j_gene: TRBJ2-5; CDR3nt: TGCAGTGCGCGAGAGCCCCAGTACTTC; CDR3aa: CSAREPQYF
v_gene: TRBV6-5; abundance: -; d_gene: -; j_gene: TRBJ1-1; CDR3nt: TGTGCCAGCAGTTACGGCAGATCCGTGAACACTGAAGCTTTCTTT; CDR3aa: CASSYGRSVNTEAFF
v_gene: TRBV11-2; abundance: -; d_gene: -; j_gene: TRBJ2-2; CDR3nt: TGTGCCAGCAGCTTAGTTTTGGGTTCTCAGGACACCGGGGAGCTGTTTTTT; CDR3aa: CASSLVLGSQDTGELFF
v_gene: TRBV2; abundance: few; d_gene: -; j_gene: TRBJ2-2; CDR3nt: TGTGCCAGCAGCTCCCGTACAGGGATTCGGAACACCGGGGAGCTGTTTTTT; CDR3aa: CASSSRTGIRNTGELFF
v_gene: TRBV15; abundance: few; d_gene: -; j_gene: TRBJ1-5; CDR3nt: TGTGCCACCAGCAGGGACACCAATCAGCCCCAGCATTTT; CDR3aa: CATSRDTNQPQHF
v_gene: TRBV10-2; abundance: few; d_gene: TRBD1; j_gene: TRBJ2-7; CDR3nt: TGCGCCAGCAGGACAGGGGAAAGGGCCGAGCAGTACTTC; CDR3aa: CASRTGERAEQYF
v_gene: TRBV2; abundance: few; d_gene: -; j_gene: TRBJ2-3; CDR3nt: TGTGCCAGCAGTGAAGTGGGCCCTAGCACAGATACGCAGTATTTT; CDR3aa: CASSEVGPSTDTQYF
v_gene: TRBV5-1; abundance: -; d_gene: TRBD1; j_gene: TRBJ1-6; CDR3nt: TGCGCCAGCAGCAACGGACAGGGAAATTCACCCCTCCACTTT; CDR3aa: CASSNGQGNSPLHF
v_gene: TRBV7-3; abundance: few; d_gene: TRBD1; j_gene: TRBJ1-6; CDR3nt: TGTGCCACCCAAATGGACAGGGATTCACCCCTCCACTTT; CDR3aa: CATQMDRDSPLHF
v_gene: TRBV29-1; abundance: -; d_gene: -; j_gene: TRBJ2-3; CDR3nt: TGCAGCGCCTGGACAGGGGTAGCGGGAGCCACAGATACGCAGTATTTT; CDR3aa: CSAWTGVAGATDTQYF
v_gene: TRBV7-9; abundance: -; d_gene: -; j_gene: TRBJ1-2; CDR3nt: TGTGCCAGCAGCTCCCGCAGCACTCCGGGGAATGGCTACACCTTC; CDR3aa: CASSSRSTPGNGYTF
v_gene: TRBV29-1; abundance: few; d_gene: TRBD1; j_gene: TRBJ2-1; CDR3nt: TGCAGCGTTGAAGGGCAGGGGGCGTTTAATGAGCAGTTCTTC; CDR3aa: CSVEGQGAFNEQFF
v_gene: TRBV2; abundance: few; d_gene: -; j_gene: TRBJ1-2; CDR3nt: TGTGCCAGCAGCGGGCGAGGCAGGCTGAGGGATGGCTACACCTTC; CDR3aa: CASSGRGRLRDGYTF
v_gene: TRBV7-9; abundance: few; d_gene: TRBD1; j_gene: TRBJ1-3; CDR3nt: TGTGCCAGCAGCTTACAGGGGGCGAGCTCTGGAAACACCATATATTTT; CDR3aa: CASSLQGASSGNTIYF
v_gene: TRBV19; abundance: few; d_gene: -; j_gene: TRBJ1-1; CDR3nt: TGTGCCAGTAGTCCACCTACTCTCACCCTAAACACTGAAGCTTTCTTT; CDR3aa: CASSPPTLTLNTEAFF
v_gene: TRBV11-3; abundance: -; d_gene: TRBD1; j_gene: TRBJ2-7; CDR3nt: TGTGCCAGCAGCCGGACAGGGCCCACCTACGAGCAGTACTTC; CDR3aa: CASSRTGPTYEQYF
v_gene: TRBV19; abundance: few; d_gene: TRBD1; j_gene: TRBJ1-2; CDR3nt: TGTGCCAGTAGTATAGGGGCAGGGGGCAACGGCTACACCTTC; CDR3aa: CASSIGAGGNGYTF
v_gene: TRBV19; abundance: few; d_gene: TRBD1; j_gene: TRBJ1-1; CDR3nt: TGTGCCAGTAGTATAGGCGGGACAGGGATGATGAACACTGAAGCTTTCTTT; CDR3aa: CASSIGGTGMMNTEAFF
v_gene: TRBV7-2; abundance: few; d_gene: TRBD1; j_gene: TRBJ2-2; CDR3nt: TGTGCCAGCAGCTCCCCTACATACAGGGGGGTGTTTTTT; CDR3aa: CASSSPTYRGVFF
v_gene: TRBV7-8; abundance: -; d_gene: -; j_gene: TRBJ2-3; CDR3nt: TGTGCCAGCAGCTTAGAGGAGCGTCCTAGCACAGATACGCAGTATTTT; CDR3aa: CASSLEERPSTDTQYF
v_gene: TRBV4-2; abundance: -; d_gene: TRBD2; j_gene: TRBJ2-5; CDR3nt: TGTGCCAGCAGCTCGGCGGGGACTAGCCAAGAGACCCAGTACTTC; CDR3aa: CASSSAGTSQETQYF